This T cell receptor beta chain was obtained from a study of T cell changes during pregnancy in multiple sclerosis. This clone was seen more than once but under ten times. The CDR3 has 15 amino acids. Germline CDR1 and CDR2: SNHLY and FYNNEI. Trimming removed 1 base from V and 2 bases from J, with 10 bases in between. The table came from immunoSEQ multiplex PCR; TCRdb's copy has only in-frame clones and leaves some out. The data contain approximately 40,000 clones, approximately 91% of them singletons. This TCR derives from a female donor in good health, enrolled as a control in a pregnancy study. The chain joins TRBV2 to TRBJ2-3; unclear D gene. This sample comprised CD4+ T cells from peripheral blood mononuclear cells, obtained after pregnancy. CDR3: CASSEDQAPTDTQYF. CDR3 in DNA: TGTGCCAGCAGTGAAGACCAGGCCCCCACAGATACGCAGTATTTT.